This is a list of T cell receptor beta chains from one sample in a study of cytomegalovirus exposure and HLA in healthy donors. TCRdb's table, derived via immunoSEQ multiplex PCR, lists solely in-frame clones and lacks some. The table shows under 200,000 clones, with about 77% occurring only once. The material sequenced was PBMCs. The receptors were gathered from a man aged 60-69 years in good health and CMV-seronegative. Each CDR3 is given with its conserved first and last residue. A D gene is named only where the DNA matches it firmly. Where a row states a size, it is once, few, many or the class of an expanded clone; other rows omit it.

d_call clone_size j_call v_call cdr3_nt cdr3_aa
TRBD2 NA TRBJ2-7 TRBV9 TGTGCCAGCAGCGATGGGACCACTAGCGGAGGCTACGAGCAGTACTTC CASSDGTTSGGYEQYF
NA NA TRBJ2-6 TRBV12-5 TGTGCTAGTGGTTTGGTACTATCCGGGGCCAACGTCCTGACTTTC CASGLVLSGANVLTF
NA NA TRBJ2-7 TRBV11-3 TGTGCCAGCAGCTGCACGAGAGGGTCCTACGAGCAGTACTTC CASSCTRGSYEQYF
TRBD1 NA TRBJ1-1 TRBV27 TGTGCCAGCAGTTTCACAGGGGGTCCTGAAGCTTTCTTT CASSFTGGPEAFF
TRBD1 NA TRBJ1-1 TRBV5-5 TGTGCCAGCAGCCCTAACCTCGGGACAGCCCCTATGAACACTGAAGCTTTCTTT CASSPNLGTAPMNTEAFF
TRBD1 NA TRBJ2-7 TRBV11-2 TGTGCCAGCAGCTTAGCCAGGACAGGGGGCCACGAGCAGTACTTC CASSLARTGGHEQYF
TRBD2 NA TRBJ2-1 TRBV28 TGTGCCAGCAGCATTTCTAGCGGGCCATCCCACAATGAGCAGTTCTTC CASSISSGPSHNEQFF
NA NA TRBJ1-4 TRBV19 TGTGCCAGTAGCTTCACAGGGATAGGTGGAAAACTGTTTTTT CASSFTGIGGKLFF
TRBD2 few TRBJ2-7 TRBV5-1 TGCGCCAGCAGCTTGATAGCGGGGCCCTACGAGCAGTACTTC CASSLIAGPYEQYF
TRBD2 NA TRBJ2-2 TRBV28 TGTGCCAGCAGTAGTCTAGCGGGAGAGGGGCACGGGGAGCTGTTTTTT CASSSLAGEGHGELFF
TRBD1 few TRBJ1-2 TRBV27 TGTGCCAGCAGTTTATTAATCCCGACGGGACAGGGCTATGGCTACACCTTC CASSLLIPTGQGYGYTF
NA NA TRBJ2-3 TRBV6-5 TGTGCCAGCAGAATCCGGTCCTTTAGCACAGATACGCAGTATTTT CASRIRSFSTDTQYF
TRBD2 NA TRBJ2-7 TRBV5-1 TGCGCCAGCAGCTTGGCCTTGGCGGGGGAGACCTACGAGCAGTACTTC CASSLALAGETYEQYF
NA NA TRBJ1-1 TRBV2 TGTGCCAGCAGTGAAGATCCGCCCACGCGGGCTTTCTTT CASSEDPPTRAFF
TRBD2 NA TRBJ2-1 TRBV19 TGTGCCAGTAGTGCGGGACTAGCGGGGGAAAGTGAGCAGTTCTTC CASSAGLAGESEQFF
TRBD2 NA TRBJ2-1 TRBV19 TGTGCCAGTAGTATAGATCCGACTAGCGTAGGTATGCAGTTCTTC CASSIDPTSVGMQFF
NA NA TRBJ1-1 TRBV6-5 TGTGCCAGCAGTTACTCGAGTACAGGGTGGGACACTGAAGCTTTCTTT CASSYSSTGWDTEAFF
NA NA TRBJ2-7 TRBV11-2 TGTGCCAGCAGCTTAGTTGGCAGGGGCTACGAGCAGTACTTC CASSLVGRGYEQYF
TRBD2 NA TRBJ2-2 TRBV2 TGTGCCAGCAGGGCGGGACTAGCGTACGGGGAGCTGTTTTTT CASRAGLAYGELFF
TRBD1 NA TRBJ2-5 TRBV5-6 TGTGCCAGCAGCCCCTTTGGTGGGACAGGGGGCGAGACCCAGTACTTC CASSPFGGTGGETQYF
TRBD2 NA TRBJ2-1 TRBV11-2 TGTGCCAGCAGCTTAGCAGGGACTAGCGGGGGGGCCAATGAGCAGTTCTTC CASSLAGTSGGANEQFF
NA NA TRBJ2-1 TRBV9 TGTGCCAGCAGCGTTGACCCCTTGGCAGGGCAGTTCTTC CASSVDPLAGQFF
TRBD2 NA TRBJ2-7 TRBV6-1 TGTGCCAGCAGTGCCCCTGAGCGGGGGGAGCGTTACGAGCAGTACTTC CASSAPERGERYEQYF
NA NA TRBJ2-1 TRBV30 TGTGCCTGGAGTGTATTAGGGTCAGGGGCCCTAAGGGCGCAGCAGTTCTTC CAWSVLGSGALRAQQFF
NA NA TRBJ2-1 TRBV5-4 TGTGCCAGCAACTCCCCCGGGACACCGTACAATGAGCAGTTCTTC CASNSPGTPYNEQFF
NA NA TRBJ1-1 TRBV2 TGTGCCAGCAGACCCGGGACATACCTAGGAAAAGCTTTCTTT CASRPGTYLGKAFF
NA NA TRBJ2-7 TRBV14 TGTGCCAGCAGCCAACAGACAGGGGGTTGGGGGACTAGCCCCTCCTACGAGCAGTACTTC CASSQQTGGWGTSPSYEQYF
TRBD1 few TRBJ1-2 TRBV11-2 TGTGCCAGCAGCTTAGATGGGGGACAGCGCTATGGCTACACCTTC CASSLDGGQRYGYTF
NA NA TRBJ2-5 TRBV5-1 TGCGCCAGCAGCTTGGTCGGGGTGGGAGAGACCCAGTACTTC CASSLVGVGETQYF
TRBD1 NA TRBJ1-2 TRBV6-6 TGTGCCAGCAGTTACGGGACAGGGCGAGGAGGCTACACCTTC CASSYGTGRGGYTF
TRBD1 NA TRBJ1-4 TRBV9 TGTGCCAGCAGCGCGGGACAGGGGGCGCCTAATGAAAAACTGTTTTTT CASSAGQGAPNEKLFF
TRBD1 NA TRBJ2-2 TRBV4-1 TGCGCCAGCAGCCACGCGGACAGGGCGGGCACCGGGGAGCTGTTTTTT CASSHADRAGTGELFF
NA NA TRBJ2-6 TRBV5-1 TGCGCCAGCTGGCACGGAGCTGGGGCCAACGTCCTGACTTTC CASWHGAGANVLTF
TRBD1 NA TRBJ1-2 TRBV28 TGTGCCAGCAGTCGATCCGACAGGGGGGCTTTCTACACCTTC CASSRSDRGAFYTF
TRBD1 NA TRBJ1-5 TRBV2 TGTGCCAGCAGTGCCCTAGGGGGCCGCAATCAGCCCCAGCATTTT CASSALGGRNQPQHF
TRBD2 NA TRBJ2-7 TRBV6-6 TGTGCCAGCAGTTACCCCGGGACTAGCGGTTACGAGCAGTACTTC CASSYPGTSGYEQYF
TRBD1 NA TRBJ1-2 TRBV4-1 TGCGCCAGCAGCCAAGGGGACAGGATAAACTATGGCTACCCCTTC CASSQGDRINYGYPF
NA once TRBJ1-1 TRBV5-4 TGTGCCAGCAGCTCTGCAGGGATCGAAGCTTTCTTT CASSSAGIEAFF
TRBD1 NA TRBJ2-1 TRBV10-2 TGCGCCACCCGATCCGGGACAGGCTCCTACAATGAGCAGTTCTTC CATRSGTGSYNEQFF
TRBD2 NA TRBJ2-5 TRBV5-3 TGTGCCAGAAGGAGGAGGACTAGCGAAGAGACCCAGTACTTC CARRRRTSEETQYF
TRBD2 NA TRBJ2-7 TRBV28 TGTGCCAGCACCCTGGGCGGGAGAGGTTACGAGCAGTACTTC CASTLGGRGYEQYF
TRBD1 few TRBJ1-1 TRBV6-5 TGTGCCAGCAGTTACTCGGGACAGGGGACTGAAGCTTTCTTT CASSYSGQGTEAFF